The 22 T cell receptor beta chains in this list originate from one sample, sequenced in a study of T cells in narcolepsy (dated by TCRdb to between 2018 and 2020). The method behind the library was the immunoSEQ multiplex PCR assay. TCRdb's version of the immuneACCESS table is confined to in-frame rearrangements and falls short of the full clone set. An unresolved V gene accounts for under half of the shortfall where checked; the remainder is of unknown origin. Across this sample there are more than 30,000 clones, with roughly four fifths seen only once. The top ten constitute roughly 1.2% of the sample. Source material: CD45RA- memory CD4+ T cells from PBMCs. Interpreted using the paper, the cell subset or site label stands for: memory T cells sorted ex vivo from peripheral blood. These receptors were obtained from a human donor with narcolepsy.

This chain uses TRBV10-1 with TRBJ2-2, with TRBD1 matching 12 bases. V shed 8 bases, J shed 6 bases, and the junction held 7 bases outside the gene matches. This CDR3 is 15 amino acids long. The germline V gene encodes CDR1 WNHNN and CDR2 SYGVQD (reference sequence). The CDR3 sequence is CASFSGQGAPGELFF. The DNA for the CDR3 is TGCGCCAGCTTCTCGGGACAGGGGGCGCCCGGGGAGCTGTTTTTT.

The genes are TRBV10-1 and TRBJ2-3; 9 nucleotides match TRBD2. Germline values: CDR1 WNHNN, CDR2 SYGVQD (reference sequence). The CDR3 loop spans 15 amino acids. Trimming took 10 bases from V and 5 from J; bases not matched to a gene: 13. Here the CDR3 reads CATSQSGGSRDTQYF. The DNA for the CDR3 is TGCGCCACCTCACAAAGCGGGGGGTCCAGAGATACGCAGTATTTT.

V and J are TRBV19 and TRBJ1-1; D possibly corresponds to TRBD1 (5 bases). The CDR3 length is 14 residues. The germline CDR1 and CDR2 sequences are LNHDA and SQIVND (reference sequence). V was pared by 4 bases and J by 4 bases, with 13 bases between. In DNA, the CDR3 is TGTGCCAGTAGTAGATTAACAGGAGGCACTGAAGCTTTCTTT. It is translated as CASSRLTGGTEAFF. Using reference TRBV19 and TRBJ1-1 for the parts outside the CDR3, the full variable domain is DGGITQSPKYLFRKEGQNVTLSCEQNLNHDAMYWYRQDPGQGLRLIYYSQIVNDFQKGDIAEGYSVSREKKESFPLTVTSAQKNPTAFYLCASSRLTGGTEAFFGQGTRLTVV.

The chain uses TRBV30 and TRBJ1-2; D is ambiguous. The CDR3 covers 13 residues. V was cut by 6 bases and J by 1 base, with 12 bases left in between. Germline V gives CDR1 GTSNPN, CDR2 SVGIG (reference sequence). CDR3 residues: CACQRLLNYGYTF. The DNA for the CDR3 is TGTGCCTGCCAGCGGCTGCTTAACTATGGCTACACCTTC.

The V and J genes are TRBV30 and TRBJ1-5, with 8 bases fitting TRBD1. Germline lookup yields CDR1 GTSNPN and CDR2 SVGIG (reference sequence). CDR3 size: 13 residues. Unmatched junction bases numbered 7, after V lost 7 bases and J lost 5 bases. The CDR3 is CASSTGVDQPQHF. The CDR3 DNA reads TGTGCCTCGTCGACAGGGGTCGATCAGCCCCAGCATTTT.

V is TRBV28 and J is TRBJ1-2, with D possibly TRBD1 on 6 matching bases. The germline V and J ends were trimmed by 4 bases and 4 bases, with 13 bases remaining between them. Germline loops: CDR1 MDHEN, CDR2 SYDVKM. The CDR3 contains 14 residues. CDR3: CASSSDSGSYGYTF. In nucleotides, the CDR3 is TGTGCCAGCAGTTCGGACAGTGGGTCCTATGGCTACACCTTC.

V is TRBV5-1 and J is TRBJ1-1; 10 bases agree with TRBD1. In germline, CDR1 is SGHRS, CDR2 YFSETQ. This CDR3 spans 15 amino acids. V gave up 4 bases and J gave up 0 bases; unmatched junction bases: 3. The CDR3 loop is CASSRGQGLNTEAFF. The CDR3 DNA follows: TGCGCCAGCAGCCGGGGACAGGGGCTGAACACTGAAGCTTTCTTT.

A single count supports this clone. This rearrangement joins TRBV28 to TRBJ1-2, with a tentative D call TRBD1 (5 bases). This CDR3 region has 15 residues. Trimming took off 1 base at V and 7 bases at J, with 16 bases between the two ends. Looked up from germline, CDR1 is MDHEN and CDR2 is SYDVKM. As DNA, the CDR3 is TGTGCCAGCAGTTTATCGGGCCGTAGGGGAGGTGGCTACACCTTC. Translated: CASSLSGRRGGGYTF.

This sequence joins TRBV4-1 and TRBJ1-1; D perhaps matches TRBD1 (5 bases). CDR1 is MGHRA and CDR2 is YSYEKL in the germline V gene. The CDR3 is made up of 12 amino acids. The V end lost 2 bases, the J end lost 11 bases, and 12 bases lay between the germline ends. CDR3 in DNA: TGCGCCAGCAGCCAATCCTTGGGGCGGGCTTTCTTT. Residues: CASSQSLGRAFF.

This clone showed up just a few times. J is TRBJ2-5 and V is TRBV6-5; 7 nucleotides line up with TRBD2. From germline, CDR1 is MNHEY and CDR2 SVGAGI. The V and J ends lost 5 bases and 5 bases, in that order; junction bases with no gene match: 5. This CDR3 spans 13 amino acids. CDR3 bases: TGTGCCAGCAGTCGGACTAGGGCGGAGACCCAGTACTTC. Protein: CASSRTRAETQYF.

This chain uses TRBV30 with TRBJ2-4; the D gene is possibly TRBD1 (6 bases). Per germline, CDR1 GTSNPN and CDR2 SVGIG (reference sequence). V lost 3 bases and J 6 bases, leaving 12 bases between the germline ends. The CDR3 extends over 13 amino acids. Here the CDR3 reads CAWSMDSLNIQYF. CDR3 nucleotides: TGTGCCTGGAGCATGGACAGCCTAAACATTCAGTACTTC.

The chain carries TRBV30 and TRBJ2-2; D is uncertain. The CDR3 covers 13 residues. Germline assignment: CDR1 GTSNPN and CDR2 SVGIG (reference sequence). Trimming pared 2 bases from V and 6 bases from J, leaving 10 bases between. CDR3 bases: TGTGCCTGGAGTTGGGGTGCTGCCGGGGAGCTGTTTTTT. The encoded protein is CAWSWGAAGELFF. The full variable domain, in which reference TRBV30 and TRBJ2-2 provide the parts outside the CDR3, is SQTIHQWPATLVQPVGSPLSLECTVEGTSNPNLYWYRQAAGRGLQLLFYSVGIGQISSEVPQNLSASRPQDRQFILSSKKLLLSDSGFYLCAWSWGAAGELFFGEGSRLTVL.

The chain recombines TRBV29-1 with TRBJ2-2; 7 bases are a match to TRBD1. The CDR3 is 14 amino acids. The V segment lost 6 bases and the J segment 4 bases; nucleotides outside the gene matches: 8. Germline V lookup: CDR1 SQVTM, CDR2 ANQGSEA. The CDR3 coding sequence is TGCAGCGTAGTACAGGGGTCAAGCACCGGGGAGCTGTTTTTT. Amino acid sequence: CSVVQGSSTGELFF.

The chain couples TRBV29-1 to TRBJ2-1; 11 bases fit TRBD2. CDR3 length equals 11 residues. J lost 13 bases, V lost 4 bases, and 3 bases had no gene match. Germline V lookup: CDR1 SQVTM, CDR2 ANQGSEA. For the CDR3, the DNA is TGCAGCGTTGGGACTAGCGGGCCCCAGTTCTTC. Its protein is CSVGTSGPQFF.

The chain couples TRBV27 to TRBJ1-6; TRBD1 aligns across 12 bases. Germline lookup yields CDR1 MNHEY and CDR2 SMNVEV (reference sequence). CDR3 length: 16 amino acids. J lost 13 bases, V lost 6 bases, and 13 bases had no gene match. CDR3 region: CASSPGTGGRGGPLHF. CDR3 nucleotides: TGTGCCAGCAGCCCCGGGACAGGGGGCCGGGGGGGGCCCCTCCACTTT.

The chain links TRBV19 to TRBJ2-2; weak D call: TRBD2 (5 bases). V lost 1 base, J lost 2 bases, and 11 bases lay in between. Germline CDR1 and CDR2: LNHDA and SQIVND (reference sequence). This CDR3 has 16 amino acids. CDR3 nucleotide sequence: TGTGCCAGTAGTATAGCGGCAGGAGGTAACACCGGGGAGCTGTTTTTT. Encoded protein: CASSIAAGGNTGELFF.

This chain joins TRBV2 and TRBJ2-1, with D maybe TRBD1 (5 bases). Trimming took off 2 bases at V and 7 bases at J, with 12 bases between the two ends. The CDR3 loop spans 14 amino acids. Germline V CDR1 and CDR2: SNHLY, FYNNEI. CDR3 DNA: TGTGCCAGCAGTGAATCCGGAAGGGGTAATGAGCAGTTCTTC. This sequence encodes CASSESGRGNEQFF.

The rearrangement uses TRBV7-9 and TRBJ1-5; perhaps TRBD1 as D (5 bases). V gave up 3 bases and J gave up 2 bases, with 11 bases separating them. The CDR3 has 15 amino acids. The germline CDR1 and CDR2 sequences are SEHNR and FQNEAQ (reference sequence). CDR3 nucleotides: TGTGCCAGCAGCTTCGAGGGGAGGGGCAATCAGCCCCAGCATTTT. It translates to CASSFEGRGNQPQHF.

The chain carries TRBV29-1 and TRBJ1-2, with 11 bases matching TRBD1. There are 14 residues in the CDR3. The junction had 5 bases not matched to a gene; V was cut back by 6 bases and J by 2 bases. Germline CDR1 SQVTM, CDR2 ANQGSEA. CDR3 coding DNA: TGCAGCGTGACCGGACAGGGGGCGAACTATGGCTACACCTTC. As protein: CSVTGQGANYGYTF.

V usage is TRBV4-2 and J usage is TRBJ1-2; 8 bases agree with TRBD1. CDR3 size: 16 residues. V lost 0 bases to trimming and J lost 2 bases; unmatched junction nucleotides: 5. CDR1 LGHNA and CDR2 YNFKEQ come from the germline V gene. The CDR3 coding sequence is TGTGCCAGCAGCCAAGACATTGGACAGGGAAACTATGGCTACACCTTC. Its protein is CASSQDIGQGNYGYTF.

This clone was observed a single time. The chain links TRBV11-2 to TRBJ2-1, with D possibly matching TRBD2 (6 bases). Trimming shortened V by 3 bases and J by 0 bases, and 9 bases separated the two germline ends. CDR3 size: 15 residues. From germline, CDR1 is SGHAT and CDR2 FQNNGV. CDR3 in amino acids: CASSFASVSYNEQFF. The CDR3 coding sequence is TGTGCCAGCAGCTTCGCTAGCGTCTCCTACAATGAGCAGTTCTTC.

The rearrangement joins TRBV7-3 to TRBJ1-3; D is possibly TRBD1 (5 bases). The germline CDR1 and CDR2 sequences are SGHTA and FQGTGA. The CDR3 length is 15 residues. V gave up 0 bases and J gave up 0 bases, with 6 bases separating them. CDR3 DNA sequence: TGTGCCAGCAGCTTAACGGGGACCTCTGGAAACACCATATATTTT. It specifies CASSLTGTSGNTIYF. Using reference TRBV7-3 and TRBJ1-3 for the parts outside the CDR3, the full variable domain is GAGVSQTPSNKVTEKGKYVELRCDPISGHTALYWYRQSLGQGPEFLIYFQGTGAADDSGLPNDRFFAVRPEGSVSTLKIQRTERGDSAVYLCASSLTGTSGNTIYFGEGSWLTVV.